The 10 T cell receptor beta chains presented below share a single source sample, sequenced in a study of blood T cell repertoires in COVID-19. Method: immunoSEQ multiplex PCR; TCRdb's copy keeps in-frame clones and lacks some. This sample has around 100,000 clones; roughly 90% occur once, and the top ten carry 0.85% to 1%. Sequencing used peripheral blood. These TCRs come from a man aged 55 to 70 with acute or convalescent COVID-19.

The genes are TRBV15 and TRBJ2-7, with D possibly matching TRBD2 (6 bases). There are 13 residues in the CDR3. The V gene lost 1 base and the J gene lost 4 bases, with 8 bases spanning the gap. From germline, CDR1 is LNHNV and CDR2 YYDKDF (reference sequence). CDR3 DNA sequence: TGTGCCACCAGCAGAGGGGCGGGGTACGAGCAGTACGTC. Its translation is CATSRGAGYEQYV.

This clone was recorded a few times. The chain joins TRBV27 to TRBJ1-6; D is perhaps TRBD1 (5 bases). The CDR3 has 17 amino acids. V was pared by 3 bases and J by 7 bases, with 19 bases between. CDR1 and CDR2 (germline): MNHEY, SMNVEV (reference sequence). CDR3 amino acids: CASSFAGEYGINSPLHF. The CDR3, as DNA: TGTGCCAGCAGTTTCGCGGGGGAGTATGGTATCAATTCACCCCTCCACTTT.

CDR3 residues: CASSLNINNEQFF. The DNA for the CDR3 is TGTGCCAGCAGCTTGAACATCAACAATGAGCAGTTCTTC. The chain has TRBV11-2 and TRBJ2-1, with D unresolved. The CDR3 consists of 13 residues. Germline V gene sequence: CDR1 SGHAT, CDR2 FQNNGV. V lost 3 bases, J lost 5 bases, and 8 bases lay in between.

The chain combines TRBV9 with TRBJ2-2; 11 nucleotides line up with TRBD2. V lost 0 bases and J lost 5; bases outside the gene matches: 12. The length of the CDR3 is 19 residues. The germline V gene has CDR1 SGDLS and CDR2 YYNGEE. This CDR3 is CASSVELRLAGGNTGELFF. In nucleotides, the CDR3 is TGTGCCAGCAGCGTAGAATTAAGGCTAGCGGGAGGAAATACCGGGGAGCTGTTTTTT. Variable domain in full (rest from reference TRBV9 and TRBJ2-2): DSGVTQTPKHLITATGQRVTLRCSPRSGDLSVYWYQQSLDQGLQFLIQYYNGEERAKGNILERFSAQQFPDLHSELNLSSLELGDSALYFCASSVELRLAGGNTGELFFGEGSRLTVL.

V is TRBV9 and J is TRBJ2-3; 7 bases map to TRBD2. The germline CDR1 and CDR2 sequences are SGDLS and YYNGEE. Trimming cost V 0 bases and J 5 bases; bases outside gene matches: 9. The CDR3 is 16 amino acids. The CDR3 region is CASSVGWGGSEDTQYF. CDR3 sequence (DNA): TGTGCCAGCAGCGTAGGTTGGGGCGGGAGTGAAGATACGCAGTATTTT.

The chain employs TRBV14 and TRBJ2-6, with D possibly TRBD2 on 6 matching bases. This CDR3 has 22 residues. Per germline, CDR1 SGHDN and CDR2 FVKESK. The V end was cut by 0 bases, the J end by 0 bases, with 24 bases between. CDR3 in DNA: TGTGCCAGCAGCCAAGATCGGGTGGGGGTTCGGCAGACTAGCTCTGGGGCCAACGTCCTGACTTTC. Its protein product is CASSQDRVGVRQTSSGANVLTF.

This clone was found once. The chain employs TRBV12-5 and TRBJ2-7, with TRBD2 matching over 11 bases. V lost 5 bases and J lost 2; bases outside the gene matches: 5. The CDR3 contains 15 residues. The germline V gene encodes CDR1 LGHNT and CDR2 FRNRAP. This CDR3 is CASGLRLAGTYEQYV. CDR3 sequence (DNA): TGTGCTAGTGGTCTCAGACTAGCGGGAACCTACGAGCAGTACGTC.

This chain connects TRBV11-2 to TRBJ2-5; no definite D call. V was pared by 3 bases and J by 0 bases, with 5 bases between. Germline lookup yields CDR1 SGHAT and CDR2 FQNNGV. The CDR3 runs to 13 residues. CDR3 region: CASSFGYQETQYF. For the CDR3, the DNA is TGTGCCAGCAGCTTCGGGTACCAAGAGACCCAGTACTTC.

V gene TRBV3-1 (or the pseudogene TRBV3-2) combines with J gene TRBJ1-2, with D maybe TRBD1 (5 bases). Germline V lookup: CDR1 LGHDT, CDR2 YNNKEL (reference sequence). With 3 bases removed from V and 4 bases from J, the gap between germline ends came to 18 bases. This CDR3 spans 16 amino acids. Written as DNA, the CDR3 is TGTGCCAGCAGCCAGAGTTCAGGGAAGAGTTCCTATGGCTACACCTTC. This translates into CASSQSSGKSSYGYTF.

V is TRBV19 and J is TRBJ1-2, with 9 bases lining up with TRBD1. Per the germline V gene, CDR1 is LNHDA and CDR2 is SQIVND (reference sequence). V gave up 3 bases and J gave up 4 bases; unmatched junction bases: 3. CDR3 length: 14 residues. In DNA form, the CDR3 reads TGTGCCAGTAGTATGGACAGGGGAAGCTATGGCTACACCTTC. This encodes CASSMDRGSYGYTF.